A selection of T cell receptor beta chains follows, all from one sample in a study of OX40 agonist ivuxolimab in advanced cancers. The protocol was immunoSEQ multiplex PCR, while the TCRdb copy is restricted to in-frame clones and leaves out a portion. The sample comprises roughly 40,000 clones, 80% to 90% of which are singletons, and 4.5% to 6% rests with the top ten. This specimen consisted of CD4+ or CD8+ T cells sorted from blood, obtained in a trial of the OX40 agonist ivuxolimab. The receptor source for this set is an adult with an advanced solid tumor such as melanoma, head and neck, liver or kidney cancer. CDR3s include the opening cysteine and the closing phenylalanine or tryptophan. Fields, in order: D gene, clone size, J gene, V gene, CDR3 protein, CDR3 DNA. The D gene is left open where the match is weak. Clone size is stated in some rows and not others, as once, few, many or a class when expanded.

>NA|once|TRBJ1-6|TRBV5-4
CASSLGSNSPLHF
TGTGCCAGCAGCTTGGGCAGCAATTCACCCCTCCACTTT
>TRBD2|NA|TRBJ2-5|TRBV9
CASSVLAGLQETQYF
TGTGCCAGCAGCGTCTTAGCGGGACTCCAAGAGACCCAGTACTTC
>TRBD1|NA|TRBJ1-3|TRBV6-5
CASSYMGTGGNTIYF
TGTGCCAGCAGTTATATGGGGACAGGGGGAAACACCATATATTTT
>NA|NA|TRBJ1-2|TRBV28
CASSTTQGGYGYTF
TGTGCCAGCAGTACGACGCAGGGTGGCTATGGCTACACCTTC
>NA|NA|TRBJ2-5|TRBV4-2
CASSQVLASYQETQYF
TGTGCCAGCAGCCAAGTCCTAGCCTCGTACCAAGAGACCCAGTACTTC
>NA|NA|TRBJ2-5|TRBV19
CASSKGLGSGETQYF
TGTGCCAGTAGCAAAGGGCTGGGATCGGGAGAGACCCAGTACTTC
>NA|NA|TRBJ1-5|TRBV19
CASSIDRGQGPQPQHF
TGTGCCAGTAGTATAGATCGGGGGCAGGGTCCCCAGCCCCAGCATTTT
>TRBD1|NA|TRBJ1-1|TRBV9
CASSPHRGWNTEAFF
TGTGCCAGCAGCCCGCACAGGGGTTGGAACACTGAAGCTTTCTTT
>NA|NA|TRBJ1-2|TRBV28
CASSLGGEANYGYTF
TGTGCCAGCAGCCTAGGGGGGGAAGCTAACTATGGCTACACCTTC
>TRBD2|NA|TRBJ2-2|TRBV2
CASSVSGPGGPGTGELFF
TGTGCCAGCAGTGTATCGGGGCCGGGAGGGCCCGGAACCGGGGAGCTGTTTTTT
>NA|NA|TRBJ2-3|TRBV7-9
CASSLAGGTQYF
TGTGCCAGCAGCTTAGCGGGGGGTACGCAGTATTTT
>TRBD1|NA|TRBJ2-2|TRBV5-1
CASSLAGQGRTGELFF
TGCGCCAGCAGCTTGGCCGGACAGGGCCGAACCGGGGAGCTGTTTTTT
>TRBD2|once|TRBJ2-3|TRBV27
CASSFSGRSTDTQYF
TGTGCCAGCAGTTTTAGCGGGAGATCCACAGATACGCAGTATTTT
>TRBD2|NA|TRBJ2-1|TRBV10-3
CAISGLAGVGEQFF
TGTGCCATCAGCGGACTAGCGGGAGTGGGTGAGCAGTTCTTC
>NA|NA|TRBJ2-7|TRBV9
CASSVVPDPSEQYF
TGTGCCAGCAGCGTAGTACCCGATCCCTCGGAGCAGTACTTC
>TRBD1|NA|TRBJ1-4|TRBV5-1
CASSYDRGATNEKLFF
TGCGCCAGCAGTTACGACAGGGGTGCAACTAATGAAAAACTGTTTTTT
>NA|once|TRBJ1-1|TRBV5-4
CASSLARDIPAFF
TGTGCCAGCAGCTTGGCCCGGGACATCCCAGCTTTCTTT
>TRBD2|NA|TRBJ2-7|TRBV18
CASSRDAGDFEQYF
TGTGCCAGCTCAAGGGACGCGGGAGACTTCGAGCAGTACTTC
>TRBD1|once|TRBJ1-2|TRBV5-1
CASSGVTGTGVSGYTF
TGCGCCAGCAGCGGAGTAACCGGGACAGGGGTTAGTGGCTACACCTTC
>NA|NA|TRBJ2-7|TRBV15
CATSRGGAGPSSSYEQYF
TGTGCCACCAGCAGAGGGGGGGCGGGACCCTCGAGCTCCTACGAGCAGTACTTC
>NA|NA|TRBJ1-1|TRBV5-6
CASIKPRGRYTEAFF
TGTGCCAGCATCAAACCTCGTGGCAGGTACACTGAAGCTTTCTTT
>NA|NA|TRBJ1-1|TRBV18
CASSPLGRSSEAFF
TGTGCCAGCTCACCACTTGGACGGTCTTCTGAAGCTTTCTTT
>NA|NA|TRBJ2-7|TRBV18
CASTRGMVGYEQYF
TGTGCCAGCACCAGGGGTATGGTCGGCTACGAGCAGTACTTC
>NA|once|TRBJ1-2|TRBV10-3
CAINGGINYGYTF
TGTGCCATCAATGGAGGGATTAACTATGGCTACACCTTC
>TRBD1|NA|TRBJ2-2|TRBV9
CASSPWGQYTGELFF
TGTGCCAGCAGCCCTTGGGGACAGTACACCGGGGAGCTGTTTTTT
>NA|NA|TRBJ2-3|TRBV5-1
CASSLDAASTDTQYF
TGCGCCAGCAGCTTGGATGCAGCTAGCACAGATACGCAGTATTTT